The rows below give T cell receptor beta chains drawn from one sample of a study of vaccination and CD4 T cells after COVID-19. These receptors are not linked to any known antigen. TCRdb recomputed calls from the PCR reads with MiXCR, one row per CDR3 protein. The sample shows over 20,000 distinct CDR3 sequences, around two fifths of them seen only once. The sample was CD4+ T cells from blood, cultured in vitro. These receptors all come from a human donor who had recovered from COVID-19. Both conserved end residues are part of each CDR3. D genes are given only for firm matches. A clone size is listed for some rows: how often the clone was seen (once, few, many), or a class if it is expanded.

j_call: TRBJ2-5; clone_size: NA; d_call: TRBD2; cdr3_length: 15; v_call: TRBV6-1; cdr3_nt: TGTGCCAGCATGCAGACTAGCGGGGGCTCAGAGACCCAGTACTTC; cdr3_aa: CASMQTSGGSETQYF
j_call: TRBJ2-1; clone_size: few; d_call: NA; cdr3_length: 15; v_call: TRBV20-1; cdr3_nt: TGCAGTGCTAGAGAGGGGAGGGGGGGGTACAATGAGCAGTTCTTC; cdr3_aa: CSAREGRGGYNEQFF
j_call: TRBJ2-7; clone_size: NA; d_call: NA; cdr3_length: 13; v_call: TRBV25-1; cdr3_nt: TGTGCCAGCAGTTCACCGAATTCCTACGAGCAGTACTTC; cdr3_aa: CASSSPNSYEQYF
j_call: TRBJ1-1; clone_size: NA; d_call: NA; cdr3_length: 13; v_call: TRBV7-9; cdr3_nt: TGTGCCAGCAGCCATGGGGGGAACACTGAAGCTTTCTTT; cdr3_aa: CASSHGGNTEAFF
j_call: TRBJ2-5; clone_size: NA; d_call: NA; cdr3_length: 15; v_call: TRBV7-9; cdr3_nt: TGTGCCAGCAGCTTAGCGAACGTGCACCAAGAGACCCAGTACTTC; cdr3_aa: CASSLANVHQETQYF
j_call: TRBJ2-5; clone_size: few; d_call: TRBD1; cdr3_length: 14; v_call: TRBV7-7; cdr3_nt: TGTGCCAGCAGCTCGACAGGGGGCTCTAAGACCCAGTACTTC; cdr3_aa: CASSSTGGSKTQYF
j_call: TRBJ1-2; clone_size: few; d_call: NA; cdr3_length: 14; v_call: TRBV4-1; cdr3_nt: TGCGCCAGCAGCCCGCCCGGGAATCCCGGTGGCTACACCTTC; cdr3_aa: CASSPPGNPGGYTF
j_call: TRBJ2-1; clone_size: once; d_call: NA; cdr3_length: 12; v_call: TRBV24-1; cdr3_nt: TGTGCCACCAGTGATTGGGTAAGAGAGCAGTTCTTC; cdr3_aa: CATSDWVREQFF
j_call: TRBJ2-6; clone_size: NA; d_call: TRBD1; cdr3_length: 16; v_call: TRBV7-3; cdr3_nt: TGTGCCAGCAGCTTGGGACAGGGCGCTGGGGCCAACGTCCTGACTTTC; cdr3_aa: CASSLGQGAGANVLTF
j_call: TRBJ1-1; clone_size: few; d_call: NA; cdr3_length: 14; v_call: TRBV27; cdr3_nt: TGTGCCAGCAGTTTAAGGGGAGGGGGTACTGAAGCTTTCTTT; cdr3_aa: CASSLRGGGTEAFF
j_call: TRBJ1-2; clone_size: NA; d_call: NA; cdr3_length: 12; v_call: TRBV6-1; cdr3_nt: TGTGCCAGCGCGGGGCGGGCCTATGGCTACACCTTC; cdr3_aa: CASAGRAYGYTF
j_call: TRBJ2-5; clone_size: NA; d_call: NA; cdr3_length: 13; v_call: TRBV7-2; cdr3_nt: TGTGCCAGCAGCTTAACCCGGGAGGAGACCCAGTACTTC; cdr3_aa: CASSLTREETQYF